This is a list of T cell receptor beta chains from one sample in a study of siplizumab effects on memory and regulatory T cells. Data came from immunoSEQ multiplex PCR; TCRdb stores just in-frame clones and leaves some out. The sample has more than 85,000 clones; roughly 92% are singletons. The specimen sequenced was CD4+ T cells sorted from blood. These receptors all stem from a human donor in good health. CDR3s include the opening cysteine and the closing phenylalanine or tryptophan.

>TRBJ1-3|TRBV6-1
CASSRDRDYGNTIYF
>TRBJ1-4|TRBV4-1
CASSQGTGQYEKLFF
>TRBJ2-1|TRBV4-2
CASSLTGTVPLGNEQFF
>TRBJ2-2|TRBV6-1
CASPWGSGGAGELFF
>TRBJ1-1|TRBV7-9
CASRPSQGGGSNTEAFF
>TRBJ2-2|TRBV30
CAWSVGQATGELFF
>TRBJ2-4|TRBV15
CATSREKTGVAKNIQYF
>TRBJ2-7|TRBV5-1
CASSLGRVSYEQYF
>TRBJ1-1|TRBV23-1
CASSHAGRSNTEAFF
>TRBJ1-6|TRBV10-3
CAINDRAADSPLHF
>TRBJ1-2|TRBV2
CASIVGVDYGYTF
>TRBJ1-2|TRBV7-2
CASSYQDGHGYTF
>TRBJ1-2|TRBV10-3
CAISPLAGLGPYGYTF
>TRBJ1-1|TRBV6-5
CASSSGTGAFF
>TRBJ2-3|TRBV25-1
CASSDGRGDTQYF
>TRBJ2-5|TRBV27
CASSPLAGEWQETQYF